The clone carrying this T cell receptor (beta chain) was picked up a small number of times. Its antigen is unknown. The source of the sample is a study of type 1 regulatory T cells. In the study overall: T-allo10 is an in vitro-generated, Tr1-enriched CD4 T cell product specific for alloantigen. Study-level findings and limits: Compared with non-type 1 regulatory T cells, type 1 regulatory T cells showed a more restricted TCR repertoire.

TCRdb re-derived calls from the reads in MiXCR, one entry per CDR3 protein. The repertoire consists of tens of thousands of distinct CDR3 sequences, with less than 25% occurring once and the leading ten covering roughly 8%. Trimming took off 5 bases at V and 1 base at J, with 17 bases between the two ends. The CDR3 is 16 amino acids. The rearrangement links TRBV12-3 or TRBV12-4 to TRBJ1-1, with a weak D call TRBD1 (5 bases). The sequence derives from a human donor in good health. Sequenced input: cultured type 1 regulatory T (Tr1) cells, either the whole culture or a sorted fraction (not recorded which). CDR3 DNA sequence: TGTGCCAGCAGTAAGGGGAGGGAACAGAAGAACACTGAAGCTTTCTTT. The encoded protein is CASSKGREQKNTEAFF.